These 22 T cell receptor beta chains were sequenced from one sample in a study of cytomegalovirus exposure and HLA in healthy donors (dated by TCRdb to the late 2010s). The library was produced with the immunoSEQ multiplex PCR assay. In its TCRdb copy, this immuneACCESS table keeps in-frame sequences only and misses some clones. Where compared with another copy, unresolved V genes explain less than half of these, and the others have no known cause. The sample yields approximately 65,000 clones; 95% to 96% were counted once. The ten top clones hold 4.5% of the sample. Sequenced sample: PBMCs. Every receptor here comes from a woman in her late teens or twenties in good health and CMV-seropositive.

V usage is TRBV6-5 and J usage is TRBJ2-1; TRBD1 agrees at 8 bases. The CDR3 consists of 14 residues. CDR1 and CDR2 from the germline V gene are MNHEY and SVGAGI. Trimming took 10 bases from V and 8 from J; bases not matched to a gene: 13. CDR3 nucleotides: TGTGCCATCCCCCCGGGGACAGGTTTCCATGAGCAGTTCTTC. It yields the protein CAIPPGTGFHEQFF.

The genes are TRBV6-6 and TRBJ2-7, with 8 bases matching TRBD1. The CDR3 has 15 amino acids. Per germline, CDR1 MNHNY and CDR2 SVGAGI (reference sequence). Trimming cost V 4 bases and J 2 bases; bases outside gene matches: 7. The CDR3 spells CASSWDGQGPYEQYF. Written as DNA, the CDR3 is TGTGCCAGCAGTTGGGACGGACAGGGCCCCTACGAGCAGTACTTC.

This clone appeared a single time. The chain combines TRBV28 with TRBJ2-5; 7 bases agree with TRBD2. The CDR3 is 15 residues long. Looked up from germline, CDR1 is MDHEN and CDR2 is SYDVKM. J was trimmed by 1 base and V by 4 bases; bases with no gene match: 6. CDR3 nucleotide sequence: TGTGCCAGCAGTTCGCCGACTAGCCCCCAAGAGACCCAGTACTTC. Residues: CASSSPTSPQETQYF.

The gene calls are TRBV19 and TRBJ2-3; TRBD1 matches 11 bases. The germline V gene encodes CDR1 LNHDA and CDR2 SQIVND (reference sequence). V shed 6 bases and J 6 bases; nucleotides not matched to a gene: 8. The CDR3 is made up of 15 amino acids. The chain's CDR3 is CASRIRGQGGDTQYF. The CDR3 DNA sequence: TGTGCCAGTAGGATTCGGGGACAGGGGGGTGATACGCAGTATTTT.

The rearrangement joins TRBV15 to TRBJ2-3; 7 nucleotides agree with TRBD2. Germline CDR1 reads LNHNV; CDR2 reads YYDKDF (reference sequence). V lost 1 base and J lost 2; bases outside the gene matches: 6. This CDR3 spans 16 amino acids. The CDR3 nucleotides are TGTGCCACCAGCAGAGTGGAGGAGCGGGACACAGATACGCAGTATTTT. Residues: CATSRVEERDTDTQYF.

This clone appeared once. The CDR3 bases are TGTGCCAGCAGTGCTACCCGGGACAGGGTCCATGGCTACACCTTC. It is translated as CASSATRDRVHGYTF. This rearrangement joins TRBV2 to TRBJ1-2, with 9 nucleotides matching TRBD1. The V and J ends lost 4 bases and 6 bases, in that order; junction bases with no gene match: 9. Germline lookup yields CDR1 SNHLY and CDR2 FYNNEI. The CDR3 consists of 15 residues. The variable domain in full, with the rest retrieved from reference TRBV2 and TRBJ1-2, is EPEVTQTPSHQVTQMGQEVILRCVPISNHLYFYWYRQILGQKVEFLVSFYNNEISEKSEIFDDQFSVERPDGSNFTLKIRSTKLEDSAMYFCASSATRDRVHGYTFGSGTRLTVV.

The chain employs TRBV7-9 and TRBJ2-7; weak D call: TRBD1 (5 bases). The V gene's germline CDR1 is SEHNR and CDR2 FQNEAQ (reference sequence). Trimming removed 1 base from V and 3 bases from J, with 13 bases in between. The CDR3 is 15 amino acids. This CDR3 is CASSLGQGNLYEQYF. CDR3 DNA: TGTGCCAGCAGCTTAGGGCAGGGAAACCTCTACGAGCAGTACTTC.

The chain carries TRBV27 and TRBJ2-5; 10 bases fit TRBD2. Germline-derived CDR1 and CDR2 are MNHEY and SMNVEV (reference sequence). This CDR3 has 15 residues. V lost 6 bases, J lost 5 bases, and 9 bases stayed unmatched. CDR3 coding DNA: TGTGCCAGCAGGGAATCTTATAGCGGGAGGGAGACCCAGTACTTC. Protein sequence: CASRESYSGRETQYF.

CDR3 sequence: CASSRLGASGTDTQYF. As DNA, the CDR3 is TGTGCCAGCAGTAGGTTGGGGGCCTCCGGAACAGATACGCAGTATTTT. The V call is TRBV2, the J call TRBJ2-3; a possible D gene is TRBD1 (6 bases). V was shortened by 5 bases and J by 3 bases, with 18 bases between the two germline ends. The CDR3 runs to 16 residues. Germline loops: CDR1 SNHLY, CDR2 FYNNEI.

This clone was picked up one time. V usage is TRBV4-1 and J usage is TRBJ1-3; TRBD1 matches at 8 bases. Germline CDR1 and CDR2: MGHRA and YSYEKL. V dropped 6 bases and J dropped 2; count of bases not matched to a gene: 6. The CDR3 has 15 residues. Written as DNA, the CDR3 is TGCGCCAGCAGGGAAAAGGGACAGGCTGGAAACACCATATATTTT. Translation: CASREKGQAGNTIYF.

The rearrangement uses TRBV7-8 and TRBJ2-7, with a tentative D call TRBD2 (5 bases). From germline, CDR1 is SGHVS and CDR2 FQNEAQ. This CDR3 has 14 residues. V was clipped by 5 bases and J by 5 bases, with 16 bases between them. CDR3 loop: CASSRPILENEQYF. The CDR3 DNA reads as TGTGCCAGCAGCCGCCCCATACTAGAGAACGAGCAGTACTTC.

This chain links TRBV28 with TRBJ2-7, with unresolved D. The CDR3 contains 11 residues. Germline CDR1 reads MDHEN; CDR2 reads SYDVKM. Between the trimmed V and J ends, which lost 4 bases and 1 base, there was a span of 2 bases. CDR3 nucleotide sequence: TGTGCCAGCAGTTCGTCCTACGAGCAGTACTTC. Translating gives CASSSSYEQYF.

The V and J genes are TRBV2 and TRBJ1-5; perhaps TRBD1 as D (5 bases). The V gene lost 4 bases and the J gene lost 4 bases, with 14 bases spanning the gap. From germline, CDR1 is SNHLY and CDR2 FYNNEI. CDR3 size: 15 residues. CDR3 loop: CASSVSGGGNQPQHF. CDR3 coding DNA: TGTGCCAGCAGTGTAAGCGGGGGAGGGAATCAGCCCCAGCATTTT.

This sequence joins TRBV27 and TRBJ1-4; TRBD1 is a possible D gene (6 bases). The germline V and J ends were trimmed by 4 bases and 7 bases, with 13 bases remaining between them. The CDR3 is 14 residues long. Germline assignment: CDR1 MNHEY and CDR2 SMNVEV (reference sequence). In DNA, the CDR3 is TGTGCCAGCAGTTCCAGACAGGCATTTGAAAAACTGTTTTTT. Its protein product is CASSSRQAFEKLFF.

The rearrangement uses TRBV5-4 and TRBJ2-5, with TRBD2 matching over 9 bases. CDR1 is SGHNT and CDR2 is YYREEE in the germline V gene (reference sequence). V trimming: 5 bases; J trimming: 5 bases; junction bases outside the gene matches: 7. The CDR3 has 14 residues. The DNA for the CDR3 is TGTGCCAGCAGGCCCGGGACTAGCTACGAGACCCAGTACTTC. Amino acid sequence: CASRPGTSYETQYF. The full variable domain, rest sourced from reference TRBV5-4 and TRBJ2-5, is ETGVTQSPTHLIKTRGQQVTLRCSSQSGHNTVSWYQQALGQGPQFIFQYYREEENGRGNFPPRFSGLQFPNYSSELNVNALELDDSALYLCASRPGTSYETQYFGPGTRLLVL.

CDR3 region: CASSLGVAGRASQETQYF. The DNA of the CDR3 is TGTGCCAGCAGCTTGGGAGTAGCGGGAAGGGCTTCTCAAGAGACCCAGTACTTC. The chain recombines TRBV5-8 with TRBJ2-5, with 8 bases aligning to TRBD2. Germline V gene sequence: CDR1 SGHTS, CDR2 YDEGEE. The V and J ends lost 0 bases and 2 bases, in that order; junction bases with no gene match: 12. The length of the CDR3 is 18 residues.

The genes are TRBV30 and TRBJ2-1; D uncertain. Per the germline V gene, CDR1 is GTSNPN and CDR2 is SVGIG (reference sequence). This CDR3 contains 14 residues. The V end lost 7 bases, the J end lost 4 bases, and 17 bases lay between the germline ends. The CDR3 here is CASQVIGSYNEQFF. CDR3 nucleotides: TGTGCCTCCCAAGTTATCGGGTCATACAATGAGCAGTTCTTC.

The rearrangement links TRBV6-5 to TRBJ2-1; D not certain. The CDR3 has 12 amino acids. V dropped 7 bases and J dropped 10 bases, with 14 bases sitting between them. CDR1 and CDR2 (germline): MNHEY, SVGAGI. The CDR3 nucleotides are TGTGCCAGCAAGAGTGGAGTTTCAGAGCAGTTCTTC. Translated, it gives CASKSGVSEQFF.

The table lists this clone with a few counts. V and J are TRBV19 and TRBJ1-3; 7 bases are a match to TRBD1. J gave up 4 bases and V 3 bases, and 6 bases lay outside the gene matches. CDR1 is LNHDA and CDR2 is SQIVND in the germline V gene (reference sequence). This CDR3 is built from 15 residues. CDR3 DNA sequence: TGTGCCAGTAGTATCAGGAGGGGGCCGGGAAACACCATATATTTT. The encoded protein is CASSIRRGPGNTIYF.

This chain connects TRBV6-6 to TRBJ1-2; 7 bases fit TRBD1. Per the germline V gene, CDR1 is MNHNY and CDR2 is SVGAGI (reference sequence). V was pared by 6 bases and J by 7 bases, with 17 bases of the junction left unmatched. This CDR3 region has 16 residues. The CDR3 DNA is TGTGCCAGCAGCCTTTCAGGAGTGACAGGGCAAAGTGGCTACACCTTC. This gives the protein CASSLSGVTGQSGYTF.

This chain's CDR3 is CAWDGGRGAEAFF. Written as DNA, the CDR3 is TGTGCCTGGGATGGAGGCCGGGGGGCTGAAGCTTTCTTT. V is TRBV30 and J is TRBJ1-1; possibly TRBD1 for D (5 bases). This CDR3 has 13 residues. V gave up 5 bases and J gave up 6 bases, with 16 bases separating them. In germline, CDR1 is GTSNPN, CDR2 SVGIG (reference sequence).

This chain joins TRBV5-1 and TRBJ2-3, with 10 bases fitting TRBD2. The ends lost 8 bases at V and 2 bases at J; junction bases unmatched: 8. The CDR3 spans 15 residues. Germline CDR1 and CDR2: SGHRS and YFSETQ. CDR3: CASVETSGTTDTQYF. The CDR3 nucleotides are TGCGCCAGTGTGGAAACTAGCGGGACCACAGATACGCAGTATTTT. Supplemented by reference TRBV5-1 and TRBJ2-3, the full variable domain reads KAGVTQTPRYLIKTRGQQVTLSCSPISGHRSVSWYQQTPGQGLQFLFEYFSETQRNKGNFPGRFSGRQFSNSRSEMNVSTLELGDSALYLCASVETSGTTDTQYFGPGTRLTVL.